This T cell receptor (beta chain) emerged from a study of CD8+CD57+ T cells in acquired aplastic anemia. TCR beta VDJ and CDR3 profiles were obtained from a genomic DNA template. One entry per CDR3 protein, called by TCRdb with MiXCR from the reads. Of approximately 95,000 distinct CDR3 sequences in the sample, around two thirds are singletons; the top ten hold more than 55%. An expansion of CD8+CD57+ cells by flow cytometry had been shown in patients chosen for sequencing. Severe acquired aplastic anemia was present in all patients. Germline CDR1 reads LNHNV; CDR2 reads YYDKDF (reference sequence). The CDR3 runs 14 residues. With 2 bases removed from V and 4 bases from J, the gap between germline ends came to 11 bases.

This clonotype was sampled from a human donor with aplastic anemia. The V and J genes are TRBV15 and TRBJ1-1; D is undetermined. Material: sorted CD4+, CD8+, or CD8+CD57+ T cells (not recorded which) from PBMCs. The CDR3 DNA is TGTGCCACCAGCAGATCGGGAGGATTCACTGAAGCTTTCTTT. Amino acids: CATSRSGGFTEAFF.